This T cell receptor beta chain was sequenced for a study of blood T cell repertoires in COVID-19. Background on the study: Specimens from acute and convalescent COVID-19 originated in the United States, Italy and Spain. T cells, B-cell-depleted T cells, or PBMCs supplied cDNA or gDNA.

As processed by the authors: Estimation of nucleated cell counts relied on the amplification of reference gene primers. The repertoire was sequenced with immunoSEQ multiplex PCR; TCRdb's copy has only in-frame clones and lacks some. Clone size and V and J calls were adopted from that table, with D and trimming inferred from the DNA. This sample has about 120,000 clones, with around 89% found just once. V was shortened by 3 bases and J by 6 bases, with 20 bases between the two germline ends. This CDR3 has 17 amino acids. CDR1 is KGHSH and CDR2 is LQKENI in the germline V gene. Sequencing was done on a sample of peripheral blood. This receptor was taken from a human donor with acute or convalescent COVID-19. The donor label of this sample is uncertain. The V call is TRBV18, the J call TRBJ2-2; D is perhaps TRBD1 (5 bases). The CDR3 coding sequence is TGTGCCAGCTCACCCACCCAGGGCGCGGTTGGGTCCGGGGAGCTGTTTTTT. Translating gives CASSPTQGAVGSGELFF.